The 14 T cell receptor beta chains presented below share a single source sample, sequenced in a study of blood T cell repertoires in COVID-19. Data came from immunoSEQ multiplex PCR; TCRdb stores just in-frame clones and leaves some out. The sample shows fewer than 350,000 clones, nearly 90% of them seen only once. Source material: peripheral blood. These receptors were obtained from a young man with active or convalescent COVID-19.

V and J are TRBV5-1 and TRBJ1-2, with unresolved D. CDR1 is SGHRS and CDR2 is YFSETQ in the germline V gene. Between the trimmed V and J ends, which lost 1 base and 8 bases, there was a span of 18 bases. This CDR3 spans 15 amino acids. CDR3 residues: CASSLRPGEAAGYTF. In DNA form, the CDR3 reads TGCGCCAGCAGCTTGCGCCCGGGTGAAGCGGCCGGCTACACCTTC.

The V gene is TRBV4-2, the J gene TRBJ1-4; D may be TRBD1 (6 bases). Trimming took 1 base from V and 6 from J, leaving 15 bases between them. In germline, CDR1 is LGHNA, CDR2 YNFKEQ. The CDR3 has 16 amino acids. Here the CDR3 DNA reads TGTGCCAGCAGCCAAGGTCGTGGCGGGGGCGATGAAAAACTGTTTTTT. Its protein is CASSQGRGGGDEKLFF.

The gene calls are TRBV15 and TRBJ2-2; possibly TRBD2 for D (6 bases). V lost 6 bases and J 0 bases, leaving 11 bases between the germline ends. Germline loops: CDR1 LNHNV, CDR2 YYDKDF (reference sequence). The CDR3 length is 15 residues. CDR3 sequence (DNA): TGTGCCACCAGTCATGGGGGGTCGAACACCGGGGAGCTGTTTTTT. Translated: CATSHGGSNTGELFF.

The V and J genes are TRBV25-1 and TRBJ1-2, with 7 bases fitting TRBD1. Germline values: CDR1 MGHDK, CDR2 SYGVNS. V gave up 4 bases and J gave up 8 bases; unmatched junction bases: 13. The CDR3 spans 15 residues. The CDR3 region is CASSAQTGTLWGYTF. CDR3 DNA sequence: TGTGCCAGCAGTGCCCAGACAGGGACTTTATGGGGCTACACCTTC.

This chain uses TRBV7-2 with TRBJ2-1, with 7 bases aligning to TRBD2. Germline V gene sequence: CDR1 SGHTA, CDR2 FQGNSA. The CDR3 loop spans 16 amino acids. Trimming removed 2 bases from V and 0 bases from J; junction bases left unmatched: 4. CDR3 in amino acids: CASSLWRGTSYNEQFF. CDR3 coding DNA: TGTGCCAGCAGCTTATGGCGGGGGACCTCCTACAATGAGCAGTTCTTC.

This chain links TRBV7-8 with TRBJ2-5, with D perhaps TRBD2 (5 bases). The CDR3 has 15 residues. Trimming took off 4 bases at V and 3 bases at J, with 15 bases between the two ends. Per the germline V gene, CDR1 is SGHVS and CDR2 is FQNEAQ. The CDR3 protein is CASSSAYGLKETQYF. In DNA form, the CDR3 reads TGTGCCAGCAGCTCCGCTTACGGACTGAAAGAGACCCAGTACTTC.

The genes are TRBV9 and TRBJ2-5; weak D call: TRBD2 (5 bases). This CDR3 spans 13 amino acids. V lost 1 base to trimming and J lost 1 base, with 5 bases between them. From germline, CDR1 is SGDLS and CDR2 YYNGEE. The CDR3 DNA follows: TGTGCCAGCAGCGTAAGCGGCCAAGAGACCCAGTACTTC. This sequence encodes CASSVSGQETQYF.

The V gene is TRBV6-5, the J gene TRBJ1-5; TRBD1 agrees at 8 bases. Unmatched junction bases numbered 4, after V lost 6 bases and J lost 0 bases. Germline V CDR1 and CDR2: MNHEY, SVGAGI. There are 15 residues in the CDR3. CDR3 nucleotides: TGTGCCAGCAGGGGACAGGTGAATAGCAATCAGCCCCAGCATTTT. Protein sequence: CASRGQVNSNQPQHF.

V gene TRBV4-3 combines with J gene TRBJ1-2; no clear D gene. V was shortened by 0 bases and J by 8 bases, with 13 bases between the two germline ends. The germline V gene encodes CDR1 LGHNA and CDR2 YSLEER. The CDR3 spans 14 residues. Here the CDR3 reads CASSQEERSLGYTF. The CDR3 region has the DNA TGCGCCAGCAGCCAAGAAGAACGGTCTTTGGGCTACACCTTC.

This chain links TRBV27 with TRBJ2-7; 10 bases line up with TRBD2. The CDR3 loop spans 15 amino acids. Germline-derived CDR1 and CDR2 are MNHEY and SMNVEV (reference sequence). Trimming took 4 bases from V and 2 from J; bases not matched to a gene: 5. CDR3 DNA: TGTGCCAGCAGTTCGCTAGCGGGGGACCCCTACGAGCAGTACTTC. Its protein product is CASSSLAGDPYEQYF.

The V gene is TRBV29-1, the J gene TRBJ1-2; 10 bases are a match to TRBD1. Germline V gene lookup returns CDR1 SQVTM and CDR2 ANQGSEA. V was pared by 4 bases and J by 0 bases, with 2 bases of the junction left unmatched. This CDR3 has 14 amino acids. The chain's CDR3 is CSVGQGAANYGYTF. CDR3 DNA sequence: TGCAGCGTTGGACAGGGGGCAGCTAACTATGGCTACACCTTC.

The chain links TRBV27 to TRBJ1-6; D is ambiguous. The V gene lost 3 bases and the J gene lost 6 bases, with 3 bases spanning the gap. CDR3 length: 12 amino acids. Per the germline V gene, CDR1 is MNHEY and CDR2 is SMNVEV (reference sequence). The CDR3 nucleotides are TGTGCCAGCAGTTTCGGTAATTCACCCCTCCACTTT. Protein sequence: CASSFGNSPLHF.

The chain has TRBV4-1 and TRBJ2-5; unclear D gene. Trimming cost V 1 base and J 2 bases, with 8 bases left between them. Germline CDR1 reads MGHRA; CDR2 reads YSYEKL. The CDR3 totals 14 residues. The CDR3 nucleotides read TGCGCCAGCAGCCAAGTTATTATTCAAGAGACCCAGTACTTC. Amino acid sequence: CASSQVIIQETQYF.

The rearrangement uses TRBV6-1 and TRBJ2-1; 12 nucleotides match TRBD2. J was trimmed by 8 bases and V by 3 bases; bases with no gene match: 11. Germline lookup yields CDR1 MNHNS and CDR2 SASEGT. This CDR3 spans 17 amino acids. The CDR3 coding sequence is TGTGCCAGCAGTGACACTAGCGGGGGGCCGGGCGGGGATGAGCAGTTCTTC. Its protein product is CASSDTSGGPGGDEQFF.